Shown below are 14 T cell receptor beta chains from a single sample sequenced in a study of OX40 agonist ivuxolimab in advanced cancers. The repertoire was sequenced with immunoSEQ multiplex PCR; TCRdb's copy has only in-frame clones and lacks some. The data contain fewer than 85,000 clones, approximately 86% of them singletons. The source was CD4+ or CD8+ T cells sorted from blood, collected in a trial of the OX40 agonist ivuxolimab. The receptors shown here come from an adult with an advanced solid tumor such as melanoma, head and neck, liver or kidney cancer.

The V gene is TRBV7-8, the J gene TRBJ2-7; D unresolved. V was pared by 2 bases and J by 7 bases, with 12 bases between. Germline V gene lookup returns CDR1 SGHVS and CDR2 FQNEAQ. The CDR3 has 13 residues. CDR3 DNA sequence: TGTGCCAGCAGCTTAAGGGAAAATTTGGAGCAGTACTTC. This gives the protein CASSLRENLEQYF.

The chain employs TRBV19 and TRBJ1-5, with a weak D call TRBD1 (6 bases). With 5 bases removed from V and 5 bases from J, the gap between germline ends came to 19 bases. The germline CDR1 and CDR2 sequences are LNHDA and SQIVND (reference sequence). This CDR3 region has 16 residues. The DNA of the CDR3 is TGTGCCAGTAGTTTGCAACACGTTGGGGGCGATCAGCCCCAGCATTTT. Residues: CASSLQHVGGDQPQHF.

This chain joins TRBV5-6 and TRBJ2-5; 8 nucleotides agree with TRBD1. From germline, CDR1 is SGHDT and CDR2 YYEEEE. The CDR3 covers 16 residues. After removal of 4 bases from V and 5 bases from J, the junction contained 13 bases not matched to a gene. In DNA, the CDR3 is TGTGCCAGCAGCCGAATGCGGACAGGGAGGTGGGAGACCCAGTACTTC. It is translated as CASSRMRTGRWETQYF.

This chain uses TRBV9 with TRBJ2-1; 8 bases agree with TRBD2. V lost 2 bases, J lost 1 base, and 8 bases stayed unmatched. The germline gives CDR1 SGDLS, CDR2 YYNGEE. The CDR3 runs 17 residues. CDR3 DNA sequence: TGTGCCAGCAGCGTCGCAACCGGGACTAGTTCCTACAATGAGCAGTTCTTC. This gives the protein CASSVATGTSSYNEQFF.

The chain uses TRBV29-1 and TRBJ1-1; 7 nucleotides agree with TRBD1. CDR1 SQVTM and CDR2 ANQGSEA come from the germline V gene. This CDR3 spans 14 amino acids. V was clipped by 7 bases and J by 2 bases; unmatched bases: 10. The CDR3, as DNA: TGCAGCGCGCTTCCTGACAGGGTCAACACTGAAGCTTTCTTT. This sequence encodes CSALPDRVNTEAFF.

The chain uses TRBV19 and TRBJ2-1, with D hard to call. Germline assignment: CDR1 LNHDA and CDR2 SQIVND (reference sequence). This CDR3 contains 14 residues. Trimming removed 8 bases at V and 2 bases at J, with 13 bases between. The DNA of the CDR3 is TGTGCCAGTCGCGGAGCATATACCTACAATGAGCAGTTCTTC. It is translated as CASRGAYTYNEQFF. Full variable domain (remainder filled in from reference TRBV19 and TRBJ2-1): DGGITQSPKYLFRKEGQNVTLSCEQNLNHDAMYWYRQDPGQGLRLIYYSQIVNDFQKGDIAEGYSVSREKKESFPLTVTSAQKNPTAFYLCASRGAYTYNEQFFGPGTRLTVL.

This chain links TRBV19 with TRBJ2-4; D is perhaps TRBD1 (6 bases). This CDR3 comprises 14 residues. Germline V gene lookup returns CDR1 LNHDA and CDR2 SQIVND (reference sequence). V was clipped by 2 bases and J by 5 bases, with 10 bases between them. The CDR3 is CASSITGWENIQYF. The CDR3 DNA reads as TGTGCCAGTAGTATAACAGGGTGGGAAAACATTCAGTACTTC. The full variable domain, in which reference TRBV19 and TRBJ2-4 provide the parts outside the CDR3, is DGGITQSPKYLFRKEGQNVTLSCEQNLNHDAMYWYRQDPGQGLRLIYYSQIVNDFQKGDIAEGYSVSREKKESFPLTVTSAQKNPTAFYLCASSITGWENIQYFGAGTRLSVL.

J is TRBJ2-7 and V is TRBV9; D is possibly TRBD1 (6 bases). From germline, CDR1 is SGDLS and CDR2 YYNGEE. This CDR3 region has 14 residues. Trimming stripped 3 bases from V and 3 bases from J, with 13 bases between. The CDR3 loop is CASSAGGSFYEQYF. The DNA of the CDR3 is TGTGCCAGCAGCGCTGGGGGCTCCTTCTACGAGCAGTACTTC. Based on the CDR3 plus reference TRBV9 and TRBJ2-7, the full variable domain is DSGVTQTPKHLITATGQRVTLRCSPRSGDLSVYWYQQSLDQGLQFLIQYYNGEERAKGNILERFSAQQFPDLHSELNLSSLELGDSALYFCASSAGGSFYEQYFGPGTRLTVT.

This chain links TRBV7-2 with TRBJ2-7; TRBD2 is a possible D gene (5 bases). V was shortened by 1 base and J by 3 bases, with 13 bases between the two germline ends. The CDR3 totals 15 residues. The V gene's germline CDR1 is SGHTA and CDR2 FQGNSA. CDR3 region: CASSLGGSRGYEQYF. CDR3 nucleotide sequence: TGTGCCAGCAGCTTAGGAGGGAGTCGGGGCTACGAGCAGTACTTC.

In this sample, this clone turned up once. This chain connects TRBV10-3 to TRBJ1-1; D is uncertain. The V end lost 3 bases, the J end lost 1 base, and 18 bases lay between the germline ends. The CDR3 runs to 17 residues. Looked up from germline, CDR1 is ENHRY and CDR2 is SYGVKD. The CDR3 DNA reads TGTGCCATCAGTGAAACCGGTGTACAACCGACGAACACTGAAGCTTTCTTT. This encodes CAISETGVQPTNTEAFF.

The J gene is TRBJ1-1, the V gene TRBV7-9; D is unclear. This CDR3 region has 12 residues. From germline, CDR1 is SEHNR and CDR2 FQNEAQ (reference sequence). Trimming removed 0 bases at V and 4 bases at J, with 3 bases between. The CDR3 DNA reads as TGTGCCAGCAGCTTAGCCACCACTGAAGCTTTCTTT. It encodes CASSLATTEAFF.

The CDR3 is CASSLESSGTGAEQFF. In nucleotides, the CDR3 is TGCGCCAGCAGCTTGGAGTCCTCCGGGACAGGGGCTGAGCAGTTCTTC. J is TRBJ2-1 and V is TRBV5-1; 10 nucleotides align to TRBD1. The CDR3 runs 16 residues. The germline V gene has CDR1 SGHRS and CDR2 YFSETQ. Trimming at V came to 0 bases and at J to 9 bases, leaving 9 bases not matched to a gene.

This chain links TRBV6-5 with TRBJ2-1; weak D call: TRBD1 (5 bases). CDR3 size: 13 residues. V lost 6 bases to trimming and J lost 8 bases, with 14 bases between them. From germline, CDR1 is MNHEY and CDR2 SVGAGI. In nucleotides, the CDR3 is TGTGCCAGCAGCCCCGGTAGGGGTCATGAGCAGTTCTTC. Translated, it gives CASSPGRGHEQFF.

The J gene is TRBJ2-5, the V gene TRBV7-2, with D maybe TRBD2 (5 bases). The germline V gene encodes CDR1 SGHTA and CDR2 FQGNSA. This CDR3 spans 15 amino acids. The V and J ends lost 1 base and 2 bases respectively, with 11 bases between them. The CDR3 reads CASSLDTTGQETQYF. In DNA form, the CDR3 reads TGTGCCAGCAGCTTAGATACCACGGGACAAGAGACCCAGTACTTC.